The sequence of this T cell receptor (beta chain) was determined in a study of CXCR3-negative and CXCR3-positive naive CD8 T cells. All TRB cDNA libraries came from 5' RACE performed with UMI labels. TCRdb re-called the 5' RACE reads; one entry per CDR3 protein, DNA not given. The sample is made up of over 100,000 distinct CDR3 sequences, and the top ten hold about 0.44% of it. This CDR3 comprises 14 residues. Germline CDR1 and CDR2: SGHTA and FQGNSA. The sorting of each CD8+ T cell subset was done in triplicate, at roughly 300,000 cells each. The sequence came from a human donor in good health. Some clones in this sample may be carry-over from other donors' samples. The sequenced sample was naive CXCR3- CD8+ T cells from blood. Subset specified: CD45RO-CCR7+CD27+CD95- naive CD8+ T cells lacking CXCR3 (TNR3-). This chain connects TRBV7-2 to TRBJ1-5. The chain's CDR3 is CASSLTPGNQPQHF.